The sequence of this T cell receptor (beta chain) was determined in a study of CD8 T cells in Susac syndrome. Study at large: Within the sequenced Susac syndrome patient group, five or six exhibited active disease and roughly 8 were in remission. Patients with Susac syndrome were therapy-naive, taking corticosteroids, with some also receiving intravenous immunoglobulin, or taking intravenous immunoglobulin alone at the time their blood was drawn. Study outcomes and limitations: Susac-specific public clones were found in total CD8+ and CD8+ TEMRA repertoires, numbering some 15 and five, respectively.

With random hexamers, reverse transcription was performed on about 0.5 to 1 ug of RNA. TCRdb called the immunoSEQ multiplex PCR reads again in MiXCR, with one record for every CDR3 protein. Among tens of thousands of distinct CDR3 sequences, 94% were seen once, and the ten largest hold about 0.47%. The CDR3 runs to 11 residues. Trimming took off 3 bases at V and 3 bases at J, with 3 bases between the two ends. Of note for this clonotype: The antigen remains unidentified.

Source material: CD8+ T cells from PBMCs. The origin of this receptor is a human donor with Susac syndrome. This chain joins TRBV12-3 or TRBV12-4 and TRBJ2-7; D unclear. CDR3 loop: CASSFNYEQYF. The CDR3 DNA is TGTGCCAGCAGTTTCAACTACGAGCAGTACTTC.